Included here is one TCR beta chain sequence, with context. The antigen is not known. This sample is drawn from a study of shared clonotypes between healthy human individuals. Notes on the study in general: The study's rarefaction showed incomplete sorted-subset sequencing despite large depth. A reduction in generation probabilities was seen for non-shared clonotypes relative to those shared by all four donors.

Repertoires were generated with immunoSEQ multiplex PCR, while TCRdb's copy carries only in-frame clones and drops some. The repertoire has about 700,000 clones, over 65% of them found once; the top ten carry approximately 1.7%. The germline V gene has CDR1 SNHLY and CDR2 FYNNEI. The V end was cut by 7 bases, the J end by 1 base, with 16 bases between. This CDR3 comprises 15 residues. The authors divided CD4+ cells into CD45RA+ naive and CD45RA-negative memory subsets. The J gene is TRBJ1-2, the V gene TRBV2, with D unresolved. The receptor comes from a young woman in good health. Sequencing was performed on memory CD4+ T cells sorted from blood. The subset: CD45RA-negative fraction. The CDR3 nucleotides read TGTGCCAGCATCTTCAAGGGTGGGGTTAACTATGGCTACACCTTC. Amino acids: CASIFKGGVNYGYTF.